This is a list of T cell receptor beta chains from one sample in a study of T-cell memory formation after mild COVID-19. TCRdb analysed the 5' RACE reads with MiXCR anew, one entry per CDR3 protein. The sample lists 30,000 to 35,000 distinct CDR3 sequences; about 7.3% were seen once. Sequenced input: PBMCs or a T cell subset sorted from them (not recorded which). Source of these receptors: a man in his late teens or twenties who had mild COVID-19 (a few samples of this study predate the infection). Cell type and time point are not known. Each CDR3 is given with its conserved first and last residue. Each record gives: J gene, CDR3 length, V gene, D gene, clone size, CDR3 DNA, CDR3 protein. D genes are given only for firm matches. Size is omitted from some rows. Given values are once, few, many or a class for expanded clones.

J: TRBJ2-3; length: 12; V: TRBV7-2; D: .; size: many; DNA: TGTGCCAGCAGGCCTCAAGCAGATACGCAGTATTTT; CDR3: CASRPQADTQYF
J: TRBJ1-1; length: 13; V: TRBV5-1; D: .; size: many; DNA: TGCGCCAGCAGCTTGGGAGACTTCATCCAAGCTTTCTTT; CDR3: CASSLGDFIQAFF
J: TRBJ1-1; length: 13; V: TRBV7-2; D: .; size: few; DNA: TGTGCCAGCAGCCGAGGGAAATCAACTGAAGCTTTCTTT; CDR3: CASSRGKSTEAFF
J: TRBJ2-5; length: 17; V: TRBV3-1; D: TRBD2; size: .; DNA: TGTGCCAGCAGCCAAGATCTTACACGACCCCCGGGAGGGACCCAGTACTTC; CDR3: CASSQDLTRPPGGTQYF
J: TRBJ1-4; length: 15; V: TRBV7-2; D: TRBD1; size: .; DNA: TGTGCCAGCAGCCCCAGGGGGCGGGCTAATGAAAAACTGTTTTTT; CDR3: CASSPRGRANEKLFF
J: TRBJ2-5; length: 13; V: TRBV10-3; D: .; size: many; DNA: TGTGCCATCAGGGACGGGGTACAAGAGACCCAGTACTTC; CDR3: CAIRDGVQETQYF
J: TRBJ1-5; length: 14; V: TRBV20-1; D: .; size: many; DNA: TGCAGTGCTAGAAACCGGGACACCCATCAGCCCCAGCATTTT; CDR3: CSARNRDTHQPQHF
J: TRBJ2-1; length: 15; V: TRBV9; D: .; size: many; DNA: TGTGCCAGCAGCCTGATTGGGGGATATGGAGATGAGCAGTTCTTC; CDR3: CASSLIGGYGDEQFF
J: TRBJ2-2; length: 14; V: TRBV5-1; D: .; size: many; DNA: TGCGCCAGCAGCGAGACTACTCCCCCCGGGGAGCTGTTTTTT; CDR3: CASSETTPPGELFF
J: TRBJ2-1; length: 15; V: TRBV9; D: TRBD2; size: many; DNA: TGTGCCAGCAGCGTAGGAGCGGGGGCGTACACTGAGCAGTTCTTC; CDR3: CASSVGAGAYTEQFF
J: TRBJ1-1; length: 14; V: TRBV4-3; D: .; size: many; DNA: TGCGCCAGCAGCCAAGAATTCAGGAACACTGAAGCTTTCTTT; CDR3: CASSQEFRNTEAFF
J: TRBJ2-6; length: 16; V: TRBV3-1; D: .; size: .; DNA: TGTGCCAGCAGCCAAAGTGTGGTTCGGGGGGCCAACGTCCTGACTTTC; CDR3: CASSQSVVRGANVLTF
J: TRBJ2-3; length: 14; V: TRBV27; D: .; size: many; DNA: TGTGCCAGCACCCTCCTAGGTAGCACAGATACGCAGTATTTT; CDR3: CASTLLGSTDTQYF
J: TRBJ2-5; length: 13; V: TRBV7-7; D: .; size: many; DNA: TGTGCCAGCAGCCAACAGGGTCTTGAGACCCAGTACTTC; CDR3: CASSQQGLETQYF
J: TRBJ2-3; length: 16; V: TRBV7-9; D: .; size: few; DNA: TGTGCCAGCAGCTCGACAGGGAGGGGGAGCACAGATACGCAGTATTTT; CDR3: CASSSTGRGSTDTQYF
J: TRBJ1-1; length: 15; V: TRBV6-4; D: .; size: many; DNA: TGTGCCAGCAAAGCACAGGAGGAAGGGGCCGCTGAAGCTTTCTTT; CDR3: CASKAQEEGAAEAFF
J: TRBJ2-3; length: 19; V: TRBV4-1; D: TRBD2; size: many; DNA: TGCGCCAGCAGCCAACCAGGGAGAAGAGGAGCGGGGGGTTCAGATACGCAGTATTTT; CDR3: CASSQPGRRGAGGSDTQYF
J: TRBJ1-1; length: 14; V: TRBV7-9; D: .; size: many; DNA: TGTGCCAGCAGCTTATGGGGGCCGGGCACTGAAGCTTTCTTT; CDR3: CASSLWGPGTEAFF
J: TRBJ2-5; length: 13; V: TRBV20-1; D: .; size: many; DNA: TGCAGTGCCTTTATCCGGGGAGGAGAGACCCAGTACTTC; CDR3: CSAFIRGGETQYF
J: TRBJ2-1; length: 11; V: TRBV3-1; D: .; size: many; DNA: TGTGCCAGCTCGGGAAGCGGGGAGCAGTTCTTC; CDR3: CASSGSGEQFF
J: TRBJ1-4; length: 16; V: TRBV27; D: TRBD1; size: many; DNA: TGTGCCAGCAGTTCCACCCTTCTGGGGACAGGTCAGAAACTGTTTTTT; CDR3: CASSSTLLGTGQKLFF
J: TRBJ1-3; length: 16; V: TRBV4-1; D: TRBD1; size: .; DNA: TGCGCCAGCAGTAGACAGGGGCCGAGCTCTGGAAACACCATATATTTT; CDR3: CASSRQGPSSGNTIYF
J: TRBJ2-3; length: 14; V: TRBV15; D: .; size: once; DNA: TGTGCCACCAGCCACCGAATACTCGCAGATACGCAGTATTTT; CDR3: CATSHRILADTQYF
J: TRBJ1-5; length: 14; V: TRBV5-1; D: TRBD1; size: .; DNA: TGCGCCAGCAGCCCAGGACAGGGGGGCGAGCCCCAGCATTTT; CDR3: CASSPGQGGEPQHF
J: TRBJ2-3; length: 15; V: TRBV6-4; D: TRBD1; size: many; DNA: TGTGCCAGCAGTGACGGGACAGGGGGCACAGATACGCAGTATTTT; CDR3: CASSDGTGGTDTQYF
J: TRBJ2-2; length: 16; V: TRBV20-1; D: TRBD1; size: many; DNA: TGCAGTGCTAGGATACCGGGACAGGAATCCACCGGGGAGCTGTTTTTT; CDR3: CSARIPGQESTGELFF
J: TRBJ2-1; length: 15; V: TRBV6-5; D: .; size: many; DNA: TGTGCCAGCAGTTACGAGTCTGGAGGGTACAATGAGCAGTTCTTC; CDR3: CASSYESGGYNEQFF
J: TRBJ2-4; length: 14; V: TRBV4-2; D: TRBD1; size: many; DNA: TGTGCCAGCAGCCAAGCGGGACAGGGAAACATTCAGTACTTC; CDR3: CASSQAGQGNIQYF
J: TRBJ1-1; length: 14; V: TRBV3-1; D: .; size: many; DNA: TGTGCCAGCAGCCAACGGGGGCAAGGCACTGAAGCTTTCTTT; CDR3: CASSQRGQGTEAFF
J: TRBJ1-2; length: 15; V: TRBV4-3; D: TRBD1; size: .; DNA: TGCGCCAGCAGCCAAGAGGAGGGGGCGAACTATGGCTACACCTTC; CDR3: CASSQEEGANYGYTF
J: TRBJ1-1; length: 12; V: TRBV20-1; D: .; size: many; DNA: TGCAGTGCTAGAGCCCTAGACGCTGAAGCCTTCTTT; CDR3: CSARALDAEAFF
J: TRBJ2-3; length: 12; V: TRBV5-6; D: .; size: many; DNA: TGTGCCAGCAGATCTGACAGAACTACGCAGTATTTT; CDR3: CASRSDRTTQYF
J: TRBJ1-5; length: 15; V: TRBV4-3; D: .; size: many; DNA: TGCGCCAGCAGCCAAGACTGGGGGGACAATCAGCCCCAGCATTTT; CDR3: CASSQDWGDNQPQHF
J: TRBJ1-1; length: 15; V: TRBV5-1; D: TRBD1; size: many; DNA: TGCGCCAGCAGCTCGCTCTCAGGGGGGAACACTGAAGCTTTCTTT; CDR3: CASSSLSGGNTEAFF
J: TRBJ1-3; length: 15; V: TRBV20-1; D: .; size: many; DNA: TGCAGTGCCAGGGACGGCGGGGCCTTTGGAAACACCATATATTTT; CDR3: CSARDGGAFGNTIYF
J: TRBJ2-3; length: 15; V: TRBV7-3; D: TRBD2; size: many; DNA: TGTGCCAGCAGCTCCCAGCGGGGGCGCACAGATACGCAGTATTTT; CDR3: CASSSQRGRTDTQYF
J: TRBJ2-3; length: 15; V: TRBV20-1; D: TRBD2; size: many; DNA: TGCAGTGCTAGGCTTAGCGGGGGAAGGTTAGATACGCAGTATTTT; CDR3: CSARLSGGRLDTQYF
J: TRBJ2-5; length: 13; V: TRBV12-3/TRBV12-4; D: .; size: many; DNA: TGTGCCAGCAGTTTTGGCAGACAAGAGACCCAGTACTTC; CDR3: CASSFGRQETQYF
J: TRBJ2-5; length: 14; V: TRBV9; D: TRBD2; size: many; DNA: TGTGCCAGCAGCCCTAGCGGGGGCAGGGAGACCCAGTACTTC; CDR3: CASSPSGGRETQYF
J: TRBJ1-1; length: 14; V: TRBV6-5; D: .; size: many; DNA: TGTGCCAGCAGACGGGGACTGAGGAACACTGAAGCTTTCTTT; CDR3: CASRRGLRNTEAFF
J: TRBJ1-6; length: 16; V: TRBV18; D: .; size: few; DNA: TGTGCCAGCTCACCAGGTCTTGCCGCTATCCGTTCACCCCTCCACTTT; CDR3: CASSPGLAAIRSPLHF
J: TRBJ1-6; length: 15; V: TRBV7-2; D: .; size: .; DNA: TGTGCCAGCAGCTTGGTATGGCAGACTAATTCACCCCTCCACTTT; CDR3: CASSLVWQTNSPLHF
J: TRBJ1-4; length: 12; V: TRBV6-5; D: .; size: many; DNA: TGTGCCAGCAGTTCGGGCGGCGAAAAACTGTTTTTT; CDR3: CASSSGGEKLFF
J: TRBJ1-1; length: 14; V: TRBV7-2; D: .; size: many; DNA: TGTGCCAGCAGCTTAGCTTTATTTGACACTGAAGCTTTCTTT; CDR3: CASSLALFDTEAFF
J: TRBJ2-2; length: 16; V: TRBV9; D: .; size: few; DNA: TGTGCCAGCAGCGTAGATTGGACACCGAACACCGGGGAGCTGTTTTTT; CDR3: CASSVDWTPNTGELFF